Listed below are T cell receptor beta chains from one sample, sequenced in a study of T cell changes during pregnancy in multiple sclerosis. TCRdb's copy holds only in-frame clones and misses some; the assay was immunoSEQ multiplex PCR. Of about 80,000 clones listed, roughly 94% are singletons. The source material was peripheral blood, sampled before pregnancy. These TCRs come from a female donor with multiple sclerosis, enrolled in a pregnancy study. Both conserved end residues are part of each CDR3. The order of the fields is CDR3 length, V gene, J gene, D gene, CDR3 protein, CDR3 DNA. D genes are given only for firm matches.

cdr3_length: 15
v_call: TRBV18
j_call: TRBJ1-3
d_call: -
cdr3_aa: CASSPQTVPGNTIYF
cdr3_nt: TGTGCCAGCTCACCCCAGACAGTTCCCGGAAACACCATATATTTT

cdr3_length: 16
v_call: TRBV9
j_call: TRBJ2-2
d_call: TRBD2
cdr3_aa: CASSEPSGTYTGELFF
cdr3_nt: TGTGCCAGCAGCGAGCCTAGCGGGACGTACACCGGGGAGCTGTTTTTT

cdr3_length: 15
v_call: TRBV28
j_call: TRBJ2-7
d_call: -
cdr3_aa: CASSFARKSSYEQYF
cdr3_nt: TGTGCCAGCAGTTTTGCCAGGAAGAGCTCCTACGAGCAGTACTTC

cdr3_length: 14
v_call: TRBV7-7
j_call: TRBJ2-7
d_call: TRBD1
cdr3_aa: CASSPGQGVYEQYF
cdr3_nt: TGTGCTAGCAGCCCCGGGCAGGGGGTGTACGAGCAGTACTTC

cdr3_length: 13
v_call: TRBV7-7
j_call: TRBJ2-5
d_call: TRBD1
cdr3_aa: CASSLTGEKTQYF
cdr3_nt: TGTGCTAGCAGCCTGACAGGGGAAAAGACCCAGTACTTC

cdr3_length: 14
v_call: TRBV5-5
j_call: TRBJ2-7
d_call: TRBD2
cdr3_aa: CASSSGGVSYEQYF
cdr3_nt: TGTGCCAGCAGCTCCGGGGGGGTCTCCTACGAGCAGTACTTC

cdr3_length: 15
v_call: TRBV9
j_call: TRBJ2-3
d_call: TRBD2
cdr3_aa: CASSFTGTIKDTQYF
cdr3_nt: TGTGCCAGCAGCTTTACCGGGACTATAAAAGATACGCAGTATTTT

cdr3_length: 17
v_call: TRBV28
j_call: TRBJ2-6
d_call: TRBD1
cdr3_aa: CASSLRQGASGANVLTF
cdr3_nt: TGTGCCAGCAGTTTACGGCAGGGGGCGTCTGGGGCCAACGTCCTGACTTTC

cdr3_length: 16
v_call: TRBV7-2
j_call: TRBJ1-1
d_call: -
cdr3_aa: CASSWSRGGRNTEAFF
cdr3_nt: TGTGCCAGCAGCTGGTCCAGGGGTGGAAGGAACACTGAAGCTTTCTTT

cdr3_length: 15
v_call: TRBV21-1
j_call: TRBJ2-5
d_call: -
cdr3_aa: CASSKPRPGLKTQYF
cdr3_nt: TGTGCCAGCAGCAAACCCCGACCGGGATTGAAGACCCAGTACTTC

cdr3_length: 14
v_call: TRBV25-1
j_call: TRBJ2-1
d_call: TRBD2
cdr3_aa: CASSDEGLKLEQFF
cdr3_nt: TGTGCCAGCAGTGACGAGGGACTAAAACTTGAGCAGTTCTTC

cdr3_length: 11
v_call: TRBV29-1
j_call: TRBJ2-7
d_call: TRBD2
cdr3_aa: CSAGLTYEQYF
cdr3_nt: TGCAGCGCGGGACTAACCTACGAGCAGTACTTC

cdr3_length: 14
v_call: TRBV5-5
j_call: TRBJ1-5
d_call: -
cdr3_aa: CASSLSGEGQPQHF
cdr3_nt: TGTGCCAGCAGCTTGTCTGGGGAGGGGCAGCCCCAGCATTTT

cdr3_length: 12
v_call: TRBV14
j_call: TRBJ2-3
d_call: -
cdr3_aa: CASSHGGNTQYF
cdr3_nt: TGTGCCAGCAGCCATGGGGGGAATACGCAGTATTTT

cdr3_length: 13
v_call: TRBV30
j_call: TRBJ1-3
d_call: -
cdr3_aa: CAWTGDSGNTIYF
cdr3_nt: TGTGCCTGGACGGGAGACTCTGGAAACACCATATATTTT

cdr3_length: 16
v_call: TRBV13
j_call: TRBJ2-1
d_call: -
cdr3_aa: CASSLVGAISYNEQFF
cdr3_nt: TGTGCCAGCAGCTTAGTTGGGGCGATCTCCTACAATGAGCAGTTCTTC

cdr3_length: 11
v_call: TRBV2
j_call: TRBJ1-2
d_call: TRBD1
cdr3_aa: CAKGTAYGYTF
cdr3_nt: TGTGCCAAAGGGACAGCCTATGGCTACACCTTC